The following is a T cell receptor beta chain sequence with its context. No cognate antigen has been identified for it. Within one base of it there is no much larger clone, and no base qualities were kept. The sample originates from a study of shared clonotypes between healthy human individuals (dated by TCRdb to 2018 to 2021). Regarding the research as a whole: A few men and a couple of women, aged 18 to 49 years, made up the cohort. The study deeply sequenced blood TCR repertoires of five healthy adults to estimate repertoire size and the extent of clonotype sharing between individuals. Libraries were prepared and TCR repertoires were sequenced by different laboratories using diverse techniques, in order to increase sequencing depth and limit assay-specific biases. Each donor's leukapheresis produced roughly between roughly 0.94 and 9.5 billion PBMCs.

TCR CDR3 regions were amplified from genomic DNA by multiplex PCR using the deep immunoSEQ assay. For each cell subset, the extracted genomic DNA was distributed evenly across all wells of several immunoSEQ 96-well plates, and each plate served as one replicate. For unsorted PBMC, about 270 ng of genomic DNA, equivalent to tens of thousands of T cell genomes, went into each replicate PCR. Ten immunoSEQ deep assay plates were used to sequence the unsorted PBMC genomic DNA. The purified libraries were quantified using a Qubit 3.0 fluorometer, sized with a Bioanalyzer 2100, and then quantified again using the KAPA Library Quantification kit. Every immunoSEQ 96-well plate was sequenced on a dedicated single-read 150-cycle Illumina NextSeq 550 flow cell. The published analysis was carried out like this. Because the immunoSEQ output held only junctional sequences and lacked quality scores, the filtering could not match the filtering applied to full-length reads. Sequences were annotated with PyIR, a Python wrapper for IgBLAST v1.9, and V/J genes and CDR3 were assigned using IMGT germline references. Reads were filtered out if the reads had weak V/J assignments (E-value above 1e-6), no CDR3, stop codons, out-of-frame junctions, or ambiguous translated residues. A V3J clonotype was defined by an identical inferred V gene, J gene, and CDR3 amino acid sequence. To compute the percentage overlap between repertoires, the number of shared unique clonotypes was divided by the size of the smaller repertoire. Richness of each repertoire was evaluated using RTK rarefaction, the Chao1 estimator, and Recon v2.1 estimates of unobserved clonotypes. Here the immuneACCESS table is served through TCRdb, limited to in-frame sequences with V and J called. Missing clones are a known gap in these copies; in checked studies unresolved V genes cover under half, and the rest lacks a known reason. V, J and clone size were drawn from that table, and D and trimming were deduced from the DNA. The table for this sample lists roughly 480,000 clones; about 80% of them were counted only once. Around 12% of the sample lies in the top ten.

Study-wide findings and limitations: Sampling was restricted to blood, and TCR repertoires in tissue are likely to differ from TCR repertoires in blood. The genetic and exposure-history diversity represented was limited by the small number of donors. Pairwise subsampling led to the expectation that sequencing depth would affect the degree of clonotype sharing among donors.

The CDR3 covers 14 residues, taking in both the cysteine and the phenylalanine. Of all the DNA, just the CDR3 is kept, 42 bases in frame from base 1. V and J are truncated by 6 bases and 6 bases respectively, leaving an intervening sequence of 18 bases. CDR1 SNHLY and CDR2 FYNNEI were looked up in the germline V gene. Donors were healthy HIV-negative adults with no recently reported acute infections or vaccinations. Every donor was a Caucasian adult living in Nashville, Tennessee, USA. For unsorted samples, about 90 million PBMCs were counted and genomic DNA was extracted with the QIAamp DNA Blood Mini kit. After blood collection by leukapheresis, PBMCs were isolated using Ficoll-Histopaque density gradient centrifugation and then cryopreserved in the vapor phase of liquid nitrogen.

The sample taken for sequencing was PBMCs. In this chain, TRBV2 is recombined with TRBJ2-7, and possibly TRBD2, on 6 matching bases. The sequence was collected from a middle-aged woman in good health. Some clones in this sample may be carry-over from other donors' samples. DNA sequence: TGTGCCAGCAGGGACCGGGACTCGCGGTTCGAGCAGTACTTC. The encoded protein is CASRDRDSRFEQYF.